This TCR beta chain derives from a study of T cells in tuberculosis. Sorting used thawed, overnight-rested PBMC stained with anti-CD3, a viability dye and GMM-loaded CD1B tetramer. The lipid loaded on the CD1B tetramers was C32 glucose monomycolate from Rhodococcus equi. From each donor, some 100,000 tetramer-negative cells were sorted. No alpha-beta pairing information exists for these sequences. Clones were sequenced by immunoSEQ multiplex PCR, and TCRdb holds only the in-frame ones, with some missing. The sample lists some 90,000 clones, roughly 88% occurring once. The CDR3 extends over 16 amino acids. This clone was observed once. General study results and limits: Some low-affinity tetramer-binding T cells may be absent from this sample.

This chain uses TRBV21-1 with TRBJ1-6; the D call TRBD1 from the table was never checked on the DNA. TRBV21-1 is noted as a pseudogene. The sequenced sample was CD1b-GMM tetramer-negative cells sorted from PBMCs. The source of this sequence is an adult woman with latent tuberculosis. CDR3 sequence: CASSNLIHRPNSPLHF. In nucleotides, the CDR3 is TGTGCCAGCAGCAACCTCATACACAGACCGAATTCACCCCTCCACTTT.